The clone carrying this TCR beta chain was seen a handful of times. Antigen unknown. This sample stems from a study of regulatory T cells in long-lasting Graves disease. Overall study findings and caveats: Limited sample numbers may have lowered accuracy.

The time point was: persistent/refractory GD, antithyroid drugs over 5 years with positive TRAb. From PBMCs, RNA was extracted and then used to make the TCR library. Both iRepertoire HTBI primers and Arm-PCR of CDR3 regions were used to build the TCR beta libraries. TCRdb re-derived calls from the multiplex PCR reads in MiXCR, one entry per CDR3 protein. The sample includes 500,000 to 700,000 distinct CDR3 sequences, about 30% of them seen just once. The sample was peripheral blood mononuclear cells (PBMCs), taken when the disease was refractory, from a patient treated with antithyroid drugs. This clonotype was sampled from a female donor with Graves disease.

This CDR3 reads CASRPGLAQYEQYF. DNA of the CDR3: TGCGCCAGCAGACCCGGACTAGCCCAGTACGAGCAGTACTTC. This chain joins TRBV5-1 and TRBJ2-7, with TRBD2 identical over 8 bases. CDR3 length equals 14 residues. The junction had 8 bases not matched to a gene; V was cut back by 5 bases and J by 4 bases. Looked up from germline, CDR1 is SGHRS and CDR2 is YFSETQ. Looking up the rest from reference TRBV5-1 and TRBJ2-7 gives the full variable domain: KAGVTQTPRYLIKTRGQQVTLSCSPISGHRSVSWYQQTPGQGLQFLFEYFSETQRNKGNFPGRFSGRQFSNSRSEMNVSTLELGDSALYLCASRPGLAQYEQYFGPGTRLTVT.